These 20 T cell receptor beta chains were sequenced from one sample in a study of cytomegalovirus exposure and HLA in healthy donors. The PCR contained 60 Vbeta and 13 Jbeta primers. Profiled with immunoSEQ multiplex PCR; TCRdb holds only in-frame clones, not every one. The top ten hold approximately 7% of the sample, which has about 160,000 clones, roughly 80% seen once. Sequences were obtained from PBMCs. These receptors were taken from a woman aged 25-40 years in good health and CMV-seropositive.

This clone came up a few times. The J gene is TRBJ2-1, the V gene TRBV6-6; 8 bases match TRBD1. The J segment lost 8 bases and the V segment lost 2 bases, leaving 11 bases of the junction unmatched. Germline CDR1 is MNHNY and CDR2 is SVGAGI (reference sequence). The CDR3 extends over 16 amino acids. Written as DNA, the CDR3 is TGTGCCAGCAGTTACCTGGACAGGGAGGTTGGGGATGAGCAGTTCTTC. This codes for CASSYLDREVGDEQFF.

The chain is built from TRBV5-1 and TRBJ2-7; D gene ambiguous. The V and J ends lost 1 base and 0 bases respectively, with 5 bases between them. CDR3 size: 13 residues. CDR1 is SGHRS, CDR2 YFSETQ, per germline. The CDR3 reads CASSLPNSYEQYF. Written as DNA, the CDR3 is TGCGCCAGCAGCTTGCCTAACTCCTACGAGCAGTACTTC.

The genes are TRBV7-6 and TRBJ1-5; weak D call: TRBD1 (5 bases). The CDR3 is made up of 13 amino acids. Trimming stripped 8 bases from V and 5 bases from J, with 13 bases between. The germline V gene encodes CDR1 SGHVS and CDR2 FNYEAQ. The CDR3 reads CASGTGYYQPQHF. The CDR3 DNA sequence: TGTGCCAGCGGAACAGGATATTATCAGCCCCAGCATTTT.

This clone was seen a handful of times. The chain couples TRBV7-9 to TRBJ1-1; D unclear. Germline lookup yields CDR1 SEHNR and CDR2 FQNEAQ (reference sequence). The V end lost 0 bases, the J end lost 1 base, and 9 bases lay between the germline ends. The CDR3 spans 15 residues. The CDR3 reads CASSLAYRGNTEAFF. CDR3 in DNA: TGTGCCAGCAGCTTAGCGTATCGGGGGAACACTGAAGCTTTCTTT.

V and J are TRBV29-1 and TRBJ2-2; D gene unclear. The CDR3 is 12 residues long. Germline values: CDR1 SQVTM, CDR2 ANQGSEA. Trimming removed 2 bases from V and 6 bases from J, with 7 bases in between. Here the CDR3 reads CSVEYPAGELFF. The CDR3 region has the DNA TGCAGCGTTGAATACCCGGCCGGGGAGCTGTTTTTT.

The chain combines TRBV18 with TRBJ1-4; 7 bases line up with TRBD1. CDR3 length equals 13 residues. The junction had 5 bases not matched to a gene; V was cut back by 3 bases and J by 10 bases. Germline CDR1 and CDR2: KGHSH and LQKENI. DNA of the CDR3: TGTGCCAGCTCACCCGTACGACAGGGAAAACTGTTTTTT. Translating it yields CASSPVRQGKLFF.

The chain is built from TRBV6-1 and TRBJ2-7; TRBD1 is a possible D gene (6 bases). The germline CDR1 and CDR2 sequences are MNHNS and SASEGT. Trimming took off 6 bases at V and 4 bases at J, with 19 bases between the two ends. The CDR3 spans 15 residues. CDR3 protein: CASSPLEGQRYEQYF. The DNA for the CDR3 is TGTGCCAGCAGCCCCTTAGAGGGACAAAGATACGAGCAGTACTTC.

The gene calls are TRBV6-5 and TRBJ1-2; the match to TRBD1 covers 8 bases. The CDR3 loop spans 12 amino acids. Unmatched junction bases numbered 3, after V lost 6 bases and J lost 6 bases. Germline CDR1 reads MNHEY; CDR2 reads SVGAGI. CDR3 coding DNA: TGTGCCAGCAGGATGACAGGGGATGGCTACACCTTC. Its protein product is CASRMTGDGYTF.

V and J are TRBV6-4 and TRBJ1-3; D is possibly TRBD1 (6 bases). V lost 7 bases and J 4 bases, leaving 17 bases between the germline ends. Per the germline V gene, CDR1 is MRHNA and CDR2 is SNTAGT. This CDR3 is built from 15 residues. The CDR3 coding sequence is TGTGCCAGCATTGGGGGGGGGCGTGGAGGAAACACCATATATTTT. Amino acids: CASIGGGRGGNTIYF.

This sequence joins TRBV7-6 and TRBJ2-3; 8 bases fit TRBD2. In germline, CDR1 is SGHVS, CDR2 FNYEAQ. The V and J ends lost 0 bases and 2 bases, in that order; junction bases with no gene match: 4. This CDR3 comprises 16 residues. CDR3 sequence: CASSLAGSGDTDTQYF. The CDR3 DNA reads TGTGCCAGCAGCTTAGCAGGTAGCGGGGACACAGATACGCAGTATTTT. Variable domain in full (rest from reference TRBV7-6 and TRBJ2-3): GAGVSQSPRYKVTKRGQDVALRCDPISGHVSLYWYRQALGQGPEFLTYFNYEAQQDKSGLPNDRFSAERPEGSISTLTIQRTEQRDSAMYRCASSLAGSGDTDTQYFGPGTRLTVL.

The rearrangement joins TRBV5-1 to TRBJ2-3, with a possible D match to TRBD1 (5 bases). Germline V gene sequence: CDR1 SGHRS, CDR2 YFSETQ. This CDR3 spans 14 amino acids. The V gene lost 3 bases and the J gene lost 2 bases, with 10 bases spanning the gap. The CDR3 protein is CASSSDRNTDTQYF. CDR3 DNA sequence: TGCGCCAGCAGCTCCGACAGAAACACAGATACGCAGTATTTT. The complete variable domain, with remaining parts taken from reference TRBV5-1 and TRBJ2-3, reads KAGVTQTPRYLIKTRGQQVTLSCSPISGHRSVSWYQQTPGQGLQFLFEYFSETQRNKGNFPGRFSGRQFSNSRSEMNVSTLELGDSALYLCASSSDRNTDTQYFGPGTRLTVL.

The V and J genes are TRBV30 and TRBJ1-1, with 9 bases matching TRBD1. J was trimmed by 3 bases and V by 2 bases; bases with no gene match: 1. The CDR3 spans 13 residues. Germline values: CDR1 GTSNPN, CDR2 SVGIG (reference sequence). CDR3 nucleotides: TGTGCCTGGAGTAGACAGGGGGACACTGAAGCTTTCTTT. Amino acid sequence: CAWSRQGDTEAFF.

Here the CDR3 DNA reads TGTGCCTGGGGACAGACCAACTATGGCTACACCTTC. Translating it yields CAWGQTNYGYTF. The chain links TRBV7-6 to TRBJ1-2, with 7 bases lining up with TRBD1. The CDR3 spans 12 residues. The germline gives CDR1 SGHVS, CDR2 FNYEAQ. The ends lost 11 bases at V and 2 bases at J; junction bases unmatched: 5.

The gene calls are TRBV5-4 and TRBJ2-7, with D perhaps TRBD1 (5 bases). The CDR3 consists of 14 residues. V lost 3 bases and J lost 5, with 15 bases in between. Germline CDR1 and CDR2: SGHNT and YYREEE (reference sequence). The CDR3: CASSSRGATNEQYF. CDR3 coding DNA: TGTGCCAGCAGCTCGCGTGGGGCAACCAACGAGCAGTACTTC.

The rearrangement links TRBV9 to TRBJ1-3; no reliable D call. Germline CDR1 reads SGDLS; CDR2 reads YYNGEE. V gave up 4 bases and J gave up 7 bases, with 15 bases separating them. This CDR3 is built from 14 residues. The CDR3 sequence: CASSTRPSGNTIYF. The CDR3 bases are TGTGCCAGCAGCACCCGGCCCTCCGGGAACACCATATATTTT.

V is TRBV15 and J is TRBJ1-4; D is unclear. CDR1 LNHNV and CDR2 YYDKDF come from the germline V gene (reference sequence). The length of the CDR3 is 15 residues. Trimming cost V 7 bases and J 5 bases, with 17 bases left between them. DNA for the CDR3: TGTGCCACCAACCCCAATGGACTGCTGAATGAAAAACTGTTTTTT. Its protein is CATNPNGLLNEKLFF.

The chain couples TRBV5-3 to TRBJ2-5, with a possible D match to TRBD2 (5 bases). TRBV5-3 is an ORF, with its function uncertain. The CDR3 runs 16 residues. Trimming took 4 bases from V and 0 from J, leaving 16 bases between them. The CDR3 loop is CARSHEGGTYQETQYF. CDR3 coding DNA: TGTGCCAGAAGCCACGAGGGCGGCACGTACCAAGAGACCCAGTACTTC.

J is TRBJ1-6 and V is TRBV7-3; 7 bases line up with TRBD1. Germline trimming cut 4 bases from V and 1 base from J; bases unmatched to any gene: 4. The CDR3 has 16 residues. Looked up from germline, CDR1 is SGHTA and CDR2 is FQGTGA. The CDR3 DNA sequence: TGTGCCAGCAGCTCCCGGGGACAGTCCTATAATTCACCCCTCCACTTT. This sequence encodes CASSSRGQSYNSPLHF.

This clone appeared once. V gene TRBV19 combines with J gene TRBJ1-2; D might be TRBD1 (6 bases). This CDR3 has 15 amino acids. Trimming left V 5 bases short and J 5 bases short, with 18 bases between. Germline V gene data show CDR1 as LNHDA and CDR2 as SQIVND (reference sequence). CDR3 region: CASSATGLRHYGYTF. In DNA, the CDR3 is TGTGCCAGTAGTGCGACAGGACTTAGGCATTATGGCTACACCTTC. The whole variable domain, filled in from reference TRBV19 and TRBJ1-2, reads DGGITQSPKYLFRKEGQNVTLSCEQNLNHDAMYWYRQDPGQGLRLIYYSQIVNDFQKGDIAEGYSVSREKKESFPLTVTSAQKNPTAFYLCASSATGLRHYGYTFGSGTRLTVV.

V and J are TRBV7-2 and TRBJ2-7; D remains unclear. CDR3 length equals 15 residues. Germline CDR1 is SGHTA and CDR2 is FQGNSA. Trimming shortened V by 1 base and J by 2 bases, and 12 bases separated the two germline ends. CDR3 bases: TGTGCCAGCAGCTTAGTGGCCTTCCCCACCTACGAGCAGTACTTC. Its translation is CASSLVAFPTYEQYF.